The clone carrying this TCR beta chain was detected only a few times. What it binds is not known. This entry comes from a study of memory CD4+ T cells and cytomegalovirus serostatus. The overall study: Healthy Belgian adult donors included about nine CMV-positive and more than 20 CMV-negative people.

Study results and caveats: CD4+ memory repertoires contained about two fifths of the roughly 160 reported CMV TCRbeta sequences. Median bootstrapped AUC for CMV status was about 0.95 originally, 0.75 to 0.91 US-trained.

The CDR3 sequence is 13 residues long. Trimming pared 2 bases from V and 4 bases from J, leaving 8 bases between. The V gene's germline CDR1 is KGHSH and CDR2 LQKENI. Sequencing was performed with immunoSEQ multiplex PCR; in TCRdb, only in-frame clones are kept and a portion is missing. The sample gives under 35,000 clones, 60% to 85% of which show up once; around 1% is in the top ten. Single viable CD3+CD4+CD8-CD45RO+ cells were sorted as the memory CD4+ T cells. CMV serostatus came from serum IgG against pp150, pp28, p38, p52. The V call is TRBV18, the J call TRBJ1-1; D gene unclear. The sample consisted of memory CD4+ T cells from blood. This receptor was identified in an adult in good health and CMV-seronegative. CDR3: CASSPGVGTEAFF. In DNA, the CDR3 is TGTGCCAGCTCACCAGGGGTCGGCACTGAAGCTTTCTTT.